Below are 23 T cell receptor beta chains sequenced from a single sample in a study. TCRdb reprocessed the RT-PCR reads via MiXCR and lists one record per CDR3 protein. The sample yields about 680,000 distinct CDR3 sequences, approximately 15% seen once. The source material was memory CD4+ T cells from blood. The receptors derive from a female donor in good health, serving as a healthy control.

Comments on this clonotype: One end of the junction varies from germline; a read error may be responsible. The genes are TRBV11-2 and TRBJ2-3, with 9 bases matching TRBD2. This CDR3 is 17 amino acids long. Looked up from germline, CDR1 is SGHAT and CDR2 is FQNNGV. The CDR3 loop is CASTLMASGGLMNTQYF. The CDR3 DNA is TGTGCCAGCACCTTAATGGCCAGCGGGGGGTTGATGAATACGCAGTATTTT. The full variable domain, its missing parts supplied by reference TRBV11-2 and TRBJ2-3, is EAGVAQSPRYKIIEKRQSVAFWCNPISGHATLYWYQQILGQGPKLLIQFQNNGVVDDSQLPKDRFSAERLKGVDSTLKIQPAKLEDSAVYLCASTLMASGGLMNTQYFGPGTRLTVL.

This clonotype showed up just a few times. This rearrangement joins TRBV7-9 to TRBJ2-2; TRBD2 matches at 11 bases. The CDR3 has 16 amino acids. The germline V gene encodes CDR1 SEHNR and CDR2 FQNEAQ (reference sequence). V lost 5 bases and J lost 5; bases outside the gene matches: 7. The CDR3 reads CASSTFTSGGTGELFF. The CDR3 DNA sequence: TGTGCCAGCAGCACATTTACTAGCGGGGGAACCGGGGAGCTGTTTTTT.

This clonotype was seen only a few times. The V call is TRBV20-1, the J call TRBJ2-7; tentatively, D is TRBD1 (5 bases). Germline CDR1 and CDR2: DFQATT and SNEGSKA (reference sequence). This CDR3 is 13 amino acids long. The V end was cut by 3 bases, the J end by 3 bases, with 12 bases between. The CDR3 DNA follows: TGCAGTGCTAGGGATATCAGGGACTACGAGCAGTACTTC. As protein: CSARDIRDYEQYF.

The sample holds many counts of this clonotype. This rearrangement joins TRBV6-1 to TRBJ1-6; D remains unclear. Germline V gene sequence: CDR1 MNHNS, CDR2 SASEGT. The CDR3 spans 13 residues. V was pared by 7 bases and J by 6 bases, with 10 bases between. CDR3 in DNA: TGTGCCAGCAACGTGGAGACTAATTCACCCCTCCACTTT. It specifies CASNVETNSPLHF.

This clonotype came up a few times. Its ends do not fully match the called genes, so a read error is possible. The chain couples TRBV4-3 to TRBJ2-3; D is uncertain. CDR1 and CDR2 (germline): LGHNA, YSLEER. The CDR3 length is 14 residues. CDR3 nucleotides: TGCGCCAGCAGGCAAGATACAGGCACAGATACGCAGTATTTT. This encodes CASRQDTGTDTQYF.

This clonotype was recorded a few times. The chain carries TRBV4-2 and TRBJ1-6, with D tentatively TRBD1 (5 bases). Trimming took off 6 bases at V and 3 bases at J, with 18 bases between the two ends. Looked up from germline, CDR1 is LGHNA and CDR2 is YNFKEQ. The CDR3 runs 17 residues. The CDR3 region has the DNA TGTGCCAGCAGGCGGAGCGGGGGGAGTAACTATAATTCACCCCTCCACTTT. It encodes CASRRSGGSNYNSPLHF.

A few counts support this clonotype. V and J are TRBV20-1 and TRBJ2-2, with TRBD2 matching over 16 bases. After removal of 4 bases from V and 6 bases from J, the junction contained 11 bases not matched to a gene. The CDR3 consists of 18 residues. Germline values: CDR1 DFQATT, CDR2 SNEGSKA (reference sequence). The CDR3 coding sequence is TGCAGTGCTAAACCGGGACTAGCGGGAGGGAATCGGGCCGGGGAGCTGTTTTTT. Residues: CSAKPGLAGGNRAGELFF.

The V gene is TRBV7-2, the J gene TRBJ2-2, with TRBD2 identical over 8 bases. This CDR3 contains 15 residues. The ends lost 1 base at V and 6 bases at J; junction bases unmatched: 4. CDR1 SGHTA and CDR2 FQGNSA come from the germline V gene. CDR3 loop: CASSLGLREAGELFF. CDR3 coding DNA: TGTGCCAGCAGCTTAGGTCTGCGGGAGGCCGGGGAGCTGTTTTTT.

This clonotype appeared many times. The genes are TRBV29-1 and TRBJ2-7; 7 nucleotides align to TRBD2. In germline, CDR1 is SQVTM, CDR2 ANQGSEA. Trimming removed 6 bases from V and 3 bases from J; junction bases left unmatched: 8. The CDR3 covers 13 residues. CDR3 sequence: CSVDGGSLYEQYF. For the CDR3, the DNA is TGCAGCGTGGATGGCGGGAGCCTCTACGAGCAGTACTTC.

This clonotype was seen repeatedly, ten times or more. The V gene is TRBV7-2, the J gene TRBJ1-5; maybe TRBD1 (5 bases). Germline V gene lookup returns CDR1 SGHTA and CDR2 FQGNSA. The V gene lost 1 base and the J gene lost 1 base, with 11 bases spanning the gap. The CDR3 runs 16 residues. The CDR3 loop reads CASSLGAWDSNQPQHF. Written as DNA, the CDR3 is TGTGCCAGCAGCTTAGGGGCCTGGGACAGCAATCAGCCCCAGCATTTT.

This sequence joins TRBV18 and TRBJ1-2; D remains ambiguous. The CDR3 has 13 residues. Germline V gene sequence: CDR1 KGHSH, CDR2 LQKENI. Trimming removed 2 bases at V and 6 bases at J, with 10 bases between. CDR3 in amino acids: CASSPMSRDGYTF. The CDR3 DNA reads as TGTGCCAGCTCACCAATGTCCCGAGATGGCTACACCTTC.

CDR3 sequence: CASGRREGTDTQYF. CDR3 bases: TGCGCCAGCGGGCGGCGGGAGGGCACAGATACGCAGTATTTT. This chain uses TRBV5-1 with TRBJ2-3; 8 bases fit TRBD2. The CDR3 runs 14 residues. From germline, CDR1 is SGHRS and CDR2 YFSETQ. With 7 bases clipped from V and 1 base from J, the junction kept 5 bases outside the gene matches.

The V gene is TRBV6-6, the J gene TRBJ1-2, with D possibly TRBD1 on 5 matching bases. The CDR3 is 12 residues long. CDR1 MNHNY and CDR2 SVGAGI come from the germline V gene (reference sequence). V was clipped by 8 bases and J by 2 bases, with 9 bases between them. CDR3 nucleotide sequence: TGTGCCAGCTGGGACGGGAACTATGGCTACACCTTC. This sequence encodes CASWDGNYGYTF.

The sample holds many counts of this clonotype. The CDR3 DNA sequence: TGTGCCAGCAGGTTTACAGGTGCTGCTGGAAACACCATATATTTT. Translating gives CASRFTGAAGNTIYF. The rearrangement links TRBV12-3 or TRBV12-4 to TRBJ1-3, with D possibly being TRBD1 (5 bases). This CDR3 contains 15 residues. Between the trimmed V and J ends, which lost 6 bases and 2 bases, there was a span of 14 bases.

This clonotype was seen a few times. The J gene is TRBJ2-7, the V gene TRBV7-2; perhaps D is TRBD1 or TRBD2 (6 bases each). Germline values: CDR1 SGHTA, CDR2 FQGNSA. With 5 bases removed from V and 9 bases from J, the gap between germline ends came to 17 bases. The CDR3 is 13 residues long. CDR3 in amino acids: CASSHPRGVGQYF. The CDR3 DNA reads TGTGCCAGCAGCCACCCTAGGGGGGTGGGGCAGTACTTC.

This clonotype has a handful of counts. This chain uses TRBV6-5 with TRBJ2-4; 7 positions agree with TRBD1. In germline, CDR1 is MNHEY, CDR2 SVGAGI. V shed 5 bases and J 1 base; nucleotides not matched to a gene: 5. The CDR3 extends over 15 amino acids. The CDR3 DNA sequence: TGTGCCAGCAGTGCAGGGGGTAGGGCCAAAAACATTCAGTACTTC. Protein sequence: CASSAGGRAKNIQYF.

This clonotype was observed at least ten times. This chain's CDR3 is CASSRQEYEQYF. The CDR3 DNA is TGTGCCAGCAGTCGTCAGGAATACGAGCAGTACTTC. The chain is built from TRBV7-9 and TRBJ2-7; no clear D. CDR1 and CDR2 (germline): SEHNR, FQNEAQ (reference sequence). Between the trimmed V and J ends, which lost 6 bases and 4 bases, there was a span of 10 bases. CDR3 length: 12 residues.

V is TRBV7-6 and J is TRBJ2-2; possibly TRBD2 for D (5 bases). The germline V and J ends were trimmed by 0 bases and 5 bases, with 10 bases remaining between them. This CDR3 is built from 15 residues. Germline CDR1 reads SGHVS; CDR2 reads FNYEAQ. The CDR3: CASSLAGAQTGELFF. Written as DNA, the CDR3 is TGTGCCAGCAGCTTAGCGGGAGCCCAGACCGGGGAGCTGTTTTTT.

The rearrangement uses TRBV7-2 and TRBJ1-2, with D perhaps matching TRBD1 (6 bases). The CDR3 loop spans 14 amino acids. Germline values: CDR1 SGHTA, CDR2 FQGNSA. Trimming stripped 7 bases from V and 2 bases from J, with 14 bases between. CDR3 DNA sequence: TGTGCCAGCACAGAAGGTGGGGGCAACTATGGCTACACCTTC. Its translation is CASTEGGGNYGYTF.

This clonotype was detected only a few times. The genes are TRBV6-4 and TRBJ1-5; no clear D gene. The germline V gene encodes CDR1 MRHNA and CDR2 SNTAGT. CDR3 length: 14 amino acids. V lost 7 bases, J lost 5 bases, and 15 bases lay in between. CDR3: CASTRKRTHQPQHF. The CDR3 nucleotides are TGTGCCAGCACGCGCAAGAGAACCCATCAGCCCCAGCATTTT.

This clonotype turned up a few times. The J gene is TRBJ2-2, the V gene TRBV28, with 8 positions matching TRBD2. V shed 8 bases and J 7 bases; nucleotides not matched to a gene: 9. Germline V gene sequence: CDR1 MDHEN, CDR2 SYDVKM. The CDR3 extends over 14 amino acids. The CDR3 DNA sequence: TGTGCCAGCGGACTAGCCGGAGGGGGCGGGGAGCTGTTTTTT. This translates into CASGLAGGGGELFF.

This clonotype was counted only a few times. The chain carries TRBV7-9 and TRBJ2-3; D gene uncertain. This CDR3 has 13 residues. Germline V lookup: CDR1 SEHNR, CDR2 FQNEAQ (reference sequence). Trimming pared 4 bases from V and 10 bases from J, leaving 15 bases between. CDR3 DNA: TGTGCCAGCAGCTCCTCCCCAAGGTCTCCGCAGTATTTT. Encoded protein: CASSSSPRSPQYF.

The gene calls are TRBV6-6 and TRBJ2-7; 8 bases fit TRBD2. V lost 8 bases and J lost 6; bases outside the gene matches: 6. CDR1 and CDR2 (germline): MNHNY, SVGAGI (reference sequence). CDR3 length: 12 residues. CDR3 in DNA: TGTGCCAGCGGGACTAGATTGGGCGAGCAGTACTTC. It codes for CASGTRLGEQYF.